This passage covers 14 T cell receptor beta chains from one sample sequenced in a study of identical twins. TCRdb fed the 5' RACE reads into MiXCR, producing one record per CDR3 protein. This table holds 150,000 or so distinct CDR3 sequences, around 3.4% found once. Sequenced input: memory T cells sorted from blood. The source of these receptors is a man aged 18 to 29 in good health.

This clonotype was recorded at least ten times. J is TRBJ2-1 and V is TRBV24-1, with D tentatively TRBD1 (8 bases). With 3 bases removed from V and 4 bases from J, the gap between germline ends came to 24 bases. In germline, CDR1 is KGHDR, CDR2 SFDVKD. The CDR3 is 19 amino acids. CDR3 coding DNA: TGTGCCACCAGTGATCCCCGGGGGGATGGGGACAGGCCATACAATGAGCAGTTCTTC. Amino acid sequence: CATSDPRGDGDRPYNEQFF.

The gene calls are TRBV27 and TRBJ2-7, with TRBD1 as a possible D gene (5 bases). Germline CDR1 reads MNHEY; CDR2 reads SMNVEV (reference sequence). CDR3 length equals 17 residues. V lost 4 bases and J lost 2, with 21 bases in between. The CDR3 spells CASSCEDSSPSAYEQYV. The CDR3 DNA follows: TGTGCCAGCAGTTGTGAAGACAGTTCCCCGAGCGCCTACGAGCAGTACGTC.

This sequence joins TRBV3-1 and TRBJ2-5; TRBD2 matches 8 bases. Germline CDR1 reads LGHDT; CDR2 reads YNNKEL (reference sequence). The ends lost 0 bases at V and 12 bases at J; junction bases unmatched: 12. The CDR3 has 15 amino acids. CDR3 in DNA: TGTGCCAGCAGCCAAGAAAGGGGGAGCGGGAGAAAGAAGTACTTC. This sequence encodes CASSQERGSGRKKYF.

This clonotype was observed at least ten times. V is TRBV12-3 or TRBV12-4 and J is TRBJ2-1, with TRBD2 as a possible D gene (5 bases). This CDR3 spans 15 amino acids. V shed 6 bases and J shed 3 bases, with 15 bases lying between them. This chain's CDR3 is CASRRRRDHYNEQFF. The CDR3 nucleotides read TGTGCCAGCAGGAGGAGACGGGATCACTACAATGAGCAGTTCTTC.

This clonotype was recorded at least ten times. V and J are TRBV5-1 and TRBJ2-3, with D possibly being TRBD2 (7 bases). Germline V gene data show CDR1 as SGHRS and CDR2 as YFSETQ. The CDR3 sequence is 13 residues long. The V and J ends lost 4 bases and 9 bases respectively, with 15 bases between them. The DNA for the CDR3 is TGCGCCAGCAGCCCGGCGAGGGGGGGGACGCAGTATTTT. Protein product: CASSPARGGTQYF.

This clonotype was observed many times. This chain links TRBV10-2 with TRBJ2-3; 9 bases agree with TRBD1. Germline CDR1 WSHSY, CDR2 SAAADI. There are 14 residues in the CDR3. Germline trimming cut 7 bases from V and 4 bases from J; bases unmatched to any gene: 6. The CDR3 sequence is CASTYRGRSDTQYF. The CDR3 DNA reads TGCGCCAGCACTTACAGGGGGCGCTCAGATACGCAGTATTTT.

This clonotype came up many times. The chain links TRBV5-1 to TRBJ2-1; D remains ambiguous. The V gene lost 0 bases and the J gene lost 7 bases, with 5 bases spanning the gap. Germline V CDR1 and CDR2: SGHRS, YFSETQ. The CDR3 has 12 residues. The CDR3 loop is CASSLVWNEQFF. As DNA, the CDR3 is TGCGCCAGCAGCTTGGTTTGGAATGAGCAGTTCTTC.

This clonotype was counted many times. The chain links TRBV28 to TRBJ2-1; D may match TRBD1 or TRBD2 (5 bases each). V lost 5 bases, J lost 8 bases, and 13 bases lay in between. CDR1 is MDHEN, CDR2 SYDVKM, per germline. The CDR3 runs to 13 residues. CDR3 sequence reads: CASSPRDGYEQFF. The CDR3, as DNA: TGTGCCAGCAGTCCCCGGGACGGATATGAGCAGTTCTTC.

This clonotype was counted at least ten times. The chain carries TRBV7-8 and TRBJ2-5; D remains ambiguous. Trimming took 3 bases from V and 4 from J, leaving 9 bases between them. The CDR3 length is 13 residues. The germline V gene encodes CDR1 SGHVS and CDR2 FQNEAQ. CDR3 sequence reads: CASSLGKAETQYF. The CDR3 DNA reads as TGTGCCAGCAGCTTGGGGAAGGCAGAGACCCAGTACTTC.

There are many counts of this clonotype. The chain joins TRBV5-1 to TRBJ1-6, with D possibly being TRBD1 (5 bases). V lost 6 bases and J 7 bases, leaving 8 bases between the germline ends. The CDR3 is made up of 12 amino acids. Germline-derived CDR1 and CDR2 are SGHRS and YFSETQ. The CDR3 DNA reads as TGCGCCAGCAAGGGGTCGAATTCACCCCTCCACTTT. This encodes CASKGSNSPLHF.

There are many counts of this clonotype. The chain links TRBV6-2 or TRBV6-3 to TRBJ2-3; D is possibly TRBD1 or TRBD2 (5 bases each). V was clipped by 6 bases and J by 3 bases, with 13 bases between them. The germline V gene encodes CDR1 MNHEY and CDR2 SVGEGT. The CDR3 is 14 amino acids. In DNA form, the CDR3 reads TGTGCCAGCAGACTAGTTAAGGGGACAGATACGCAGTATTTT. It encodes CASRLVKGTDTQYF.

At least ten counts were recorded for this clonotype. V gene TRBV12-3 or TRBV12-4 combines with J gene TRBJ2-2, with D perhaps matching TRBD1 (5 bases). There are 15 residues in the CDR3. V was cut by 3 bases and J by 1 base, with 9 bases left in between. CDR3 region: CASSFRRVNTGELFF. The CDR3 DNA reads as TGTGCCAGCAGTTTTCGCAGGGTGAACACCGGGGAGCTGTTTTTT.

This clonotype has ten or more counts. V is TRBV6-1 and J is TRBJ2-4, with D possibly called TRBD1 or TRBD2 (5 bases each). The V gene lost 2 bases and the J gene lost 0 bases, with 11 bases spanning the gap. The V gene's germline CDR1 is MNHNS and CDR2 SASEGT. The CDR3 contains 16 residues. The CDR3 loop is CASSETRGVAKNIQYF. In DNA, the CDR3 is TGTGCCAGCAGTGAAACTAGGGGTGTAGCCAAAAACATTCAGTACTTC.

This clonotype was recorded at least ten times. The chain employs TRBV20-1 and TRBJ2-1, with TRBD1 as a possible D gene (6 bases). The CDR3 runs to 14 residues. Germline CDR1 DFQATT, CDR2 SNEGSKA (reference sequence). Trimming stripped 1 base from V and 7 bases from J, with 14 bases between. Here the CDR3 reads CSARVQGGANEQFF. CDR3 bases: TGCAGTGCTAGAGTACAGGGTGGTGCAAATGAGCAGTTCTTC.